This entry lists 22 T cell receptor beta chains sequenced from one sample in a study of blood T cell repertoires in COVID-19. Libraries were prepared by immunoSEQ multiplex PCR; TCRdb keeps only in-frame clonotypes and omits some of them. This sample has roughly 84,000 clones, with about 82% found just once. The sequenced sample consisted of peripheral blood. The source is an elderly woman with acute or convalescent COVID-19.

The chain has TRBV10-1 and TRBJ1-6, with D tentatively TRBD1 (5 bases). The CDR3 sequence is 16 residues long. The V end was cut by 0 bases, the J end by 7 bases, with 13 bases between. The germline V gene has CDR1 WNHNN and CDR2 SYGVQD (reference sequence). Here the CDR3 reads CASSESKFGGNSPLHF. The CDR3 coding sequence is TGCGCCAGCAGTGAGTCGAAGTTCGGGGGGAATTCACCCCTCCACTTT.

V is TRBV2 and J is TRBJ1-1, with unresolved D. Trimming removed 7 bases at V and 7 bases at J, with 10 bases between. The CDR3 has 11 amino acids. Germline values: CDR1 SNHLY, CDR2 FYNNEI. CDR3 amino acids: CASNPRFEAFF. CDR3 nucleotide sequence: TGTGCCAGCAATCCCCGGTTTGAAGCTTTCTTT.

The chain joins TRBV6-5 to TRBJ2-5; the match to TRBD2 covers 8 bases. CDR3 length: 13 residues. The V gene's germline CDR1 is MNHEY and CDR2 SVGAGI. V dropped 10 bases and J dropped 0; count of bases not matched to a gene: 4. CDR3 bases: TGTGCCACTAGGCGGGGGGACCAAGAGACCCAGTACTTC. This sequence encodes CATRRGDQETQYF.

This clone was detected only a few times. The V gene is TRBV5-4, the J gene TRBJ2-7; 9 bases line up with TRBD2. The CDR3 spans 13 residues. V trimming: 3 bases; J trimming: 7 bases; junction bases outside the gene matches: 5. The V gene's germline CDR1 is SGHNT and CDR2 YYREEE (reference sequence). CDR3 protein: CASSSTSGREQYF. CDR3 nucleotide sequence: TGTGCCAGCAGCTCGACTAGCGGACGTGAGCAGTACTTC.

A few counts support this clone. The rearrangement links TRBV3-1 (or the pseudogene TRBV3-2) to TRBJ1-5, with D possibly TRBD1 on 5 matching bases. CDR1 and CDR2 (germline): LGHDT, YNNKEL (reference sequence). The CDR3 totals 14 residues. V was clipped by 1 base and J by 7 bases, with 11 bases between them. The CDR3 loop reads CASSQAGSDQPQHF. DNA of the CDR3: TGTGCCAGCAGCCAAGCAGGGTCTGACCAGCCCCAGCATTTT.

V usage is TRBV19 and J usage is TRBJ2-1, with 7 bases lining up with TRBD1. J was trimmed by 0 bases and V by 3 bases; bases with no gene match: 14. Germline V gives CDR1 LNHDA, CDR2 SQIVND (reference sequence). CDR3 size: 19 residues. CDR3 nucleotide sequence: TGTGCCAGTAGTATCGAGGGGGCCCTCCCCGCTAGCTCCTACAATGAGCAGTTCTTC. Residues: CASSIEGALPASSYNEQFF.

The chain uses TRBV10-1 and TRBJ2-3, with TRBD2 matching over 7 bases. The CDR3 is made up of 16 amino acids. Germline V lookup: CDR1 WNHNN, CDR2 SYGVQD (reference sequence). J gave up 0 bases and V 6 bases, and 9 bases lay outside the gene matches. The CDR3 DNA reads TGCGCCAGCAGCCCCCTTGGAGCGGGGAGCACAGATACGCAGTATTTT. It specifies CASSPLGAGSTDTQYF.

The gene calls are TRBV4-3 and TRBJ1-4; 8 bases align to TRBD1. Looked up from germline, CDR1 is LGHNA and CDR2 is YSLEER. The trim removed 0 bases at V and 0 bases at J, leaving 6 bases unmatched. CDR3 length: 18 amino acids. The CDR3 here is CASSQEPGQVATNEKLFF. The DNA for the CDR3 is TGCGCCAGCAGCCAAGAGCCGGGACAGGTGGCAACTAATGAAAAACTGTTTTTT.

In this sample, this clone turned up once. Here the CDR3 DNA reads TGTGCCAGCAGCCGTAGCGGAACCTACGAGCAGTACTTC. It is translated as CASSRSGTYEQYF. V and J are TRBV7-6 and TRBJ2-7; possibly TRBD2 for D (6 bases). Deletions cut 5 bases from V and 2 bases from J, with 10 bases between. Germline lookup yields CDR1 SGHVS and CDR2 FNYEAQ. There are 13 residues in the CDR3.

J is TRBJ2-6 and V is TRBV28; perhaps TRBD2 as D (6 bases). V gave up 8 bases and J gave up 0 bases, with 14 bases separating them. The CDR3 contains 16 residues. The germline gives CDR1 MDHEN, CDR2 SYDVKM. This chain's CDR3 is CASRDSYRSGANVLTF. Here the CDR3 DNA reads TGTGCCAGCCGGGACTCATATCGCTCTGGGGCCAACGTCCTGACTTTC.

Note on this clone: At one end, the junction sequence differs from germline, possibly due to a read error. The chain links TRBV27 to TRBJ1-1; possibly TRBD1 for D (6 bases). Germline-derived CDR1 and CDR2 are MNHEY and SMNVEV (reference sequence). The CDR3 contains 13 residues. The CDR3 loop is CASSASGTPLWHF. As DNA, the CDR3 is TGTGCCAGCAGTGCCTCCGGGACACCTCTTTGGCACTTT.

This clone appeared a single time. The chain has TRBV6-6 and TRBJ1-3; 7 bases fit TRBD1. CDR3 length: 17 amino acids. CDR1 is MNHNY and CDR2 is SVGAGI in the germline V gene (reference sequence). Trimming cost V 5 bases and J 0 bases; bases outside gene matches: 10. The CDR3 is CASSHGSGQSSGNTIYF. In nucleotides, the CDR3 is TGTGCCAGCAGTCACGGGTCGGGACAGAGCTCTGGAAACACCATATATTTT.

The J gene is TRBJ2-2, the V gene TRBV7-3; 8 bases line up with TRBD2. The CDR3 is 15 residues long. Per the germline V gene, CDR1 is SGHTA and CDR2 is FQGTGA. The V and J ends lost 2 bases and 6 bases, in that order; junction bases with no gene match: 5. The CDR3 region is CASSLRRGASGELFF. For the CDR3, the DNA is TGTGCCAGCAGCTTACGGCGGGGGGCATCCGGGGAGCTGTTTTTT.

The rearrangement joins TRBV5-8 to TRBJ1-1, with 9 bases identical to TRBD1. Germline values: CDR1 SGHTS, CDR2 YDEGEE. CDR3 length equals 17 residues. Trimming removed 2 bases from V and 5 bases from J; junction bases left unmatched: 13. The DNA of the CDR3 is TGTGCCAGCAGCTTAGTTAGAGGACAGGGGAGGAGGACTGAAGCTTTCTTT. It codes for CASSLVRGQGRRTEAFF. Full variable domain (remainder filled in from reference TRBV5-8 and TRBJ1-1): EAGVTQSPTHLIKTRGQQATLRCSPISGHTSVYWYQQALGLGLQFLLWYDEGEERNRGNFPPRFSGRQFPNYSSELNVNALELEDSALYLCASSLVRGQGRRTEAFFGQGTRLTVV.

This CDR3 reads CASSFEGRETQYF. CDR3 in DNA: TGTGCCAGCAGCTTCGAGGGTCGAGAGACCCAGTACTTC. The chain is built from TRBV5-5 and TRBJ2-5; the D gene is possibly TRBD2 (5 bases). Germline V CDR1 and CDR2: SGHKS, YYEKEE (reference sequence). The germline V and J ends were trimmed by 2 bases and 4 bases, with 9 bases remaining between them. The CDR3 has 13 amino acids.

The DNA for the CDR3 is TGTGCCAGCAGCCACTCTAGCGGGGGGGCCGAGGCCTACGAGCAGTACTTC. Translated: CASSHSSGGAEAYEQYF. The V and J genes are TRBV6-2 or TRBV6-3 and TRBJ2-7; 12 nucleotides match TRBD2. CDR1 is MNHEY, CDR2 SVGEGT, per germline. With 6 bases clipped from V and 2 bases from J, the junction kept 11 bases outside the gene matches. The CDR3 has 17 residues.

CDR3 in DNA: TGTGCCAGCGGACGGGGGGTCGTCGCCTACAATGAGCAGTTCTTC. Translated: CASGRGVVAYNEQFF. The J gene is TRBJ2-1, the V gene TRBV7-2; 7 bases are shared with TRBD2. Germline CDR1 is SGHTA and CDR2 is FQGNSA. With V trimmed by 8 bases and J by 2 bases, 9 bases remained unmatched. CDR3 length equals 15 residues.

This clone was observed a handful of times. J is TRBJ2-2 and V is TRBV9, with TRBD1 identical over 9 bases. The germline V gene encodes CDR1 SGDLS and CDR2 YYNGEE. Unmatched junction bases numbered 6, after V lost 4 bases and J lost 5 bases. The CDR3 runs 15 residues. This CDR3 is CASSPGQGGTGELFF. Here the CDR3 DNA reads TGTGCCAGCAGCCCGGGACAGGGAGGTACCGGGGAGCTGTTTTTT.

This sequence joins TRBV5-4 and TRBJ2-2, with 11 bases lining up with TRBD2. Unmatched junction bases numbered 7, after V lost 4 bases and J lost 2 bases. The CDR3 contains 17 residues. Germline loops: CDR1 SGHNT, CDR2 YYREEE (reference sequence). The DNA of the CDR3 is TGTGCCAGCAGCAGGATGGGACTAGCGGTCAACACCGGGGAGCTGTTTTTT. It is translated as CASSRMGLAVNTGELFF.

The chain is built from TRBV6-2 or TRBV6-3 and TRBJ2-3, with 9 bases lining up with TRBD2. From germline, CDR1 is MNHEY and CDR2 SVGEGT. J gave up 7 bases and V 4 bases, and 18 bases lay outside the gene matches. The CDR3 extends over 18 amino acids. The CDR3 spells CASSLRSSGEGRRNTQYF. The CDR3 DNA is TGTGCCAGCAGTTTACGCTCTAGCGGGGAAGGAAGGCGGAATACGCAGTATTTT.

The chain joins TRBV10-1 to TRBJ2-2; 9 positions match TRBD1. V gave up 3 bases and J gave up 1 base; unmatched junction bases: 3. CDR3 size: 16 residues. Per the germline V gene, CDR1 is WNHNN and CDR2 is SYGVQD (reference sequence). Written as DNA, the CDR3 is TGCGCCAGCAGTGACCCGGGACAGGGGAACACCGGGGAGCTGTTTTTT. Protein: CASSDPGQGNTGELFF.

The CDR3 loop reads CASSRGQGAGNTIYF. The CDR3 nucleotides read TGTGCCAGCTCACGCGGACAGGGGGCTGGAAACACCATATATTTT. The J gene is TRBJ1-3, the V gene TRBV18; 10 nucleotides line up with TRBD1. J lost 2 bases, V lost 4 bases, and 2 bases had no gene match. In germline, CDR1 is KGHSH, CDR2 LQKENI. CDR3 size: 15 residues. Filled out from reference TRBV18 and TRBJ1-3, the complete variable domain reads NAGVMQNPRHLVRRRGQEARLRCSPMKGHSHVYWYRQLPEEGLKFMVYLQKENIIDESGMPKERFSAEFPKEGPSILRIQQVVRGDSAAYFCASSRGQGAGNTIYFGEGSWLTVV.